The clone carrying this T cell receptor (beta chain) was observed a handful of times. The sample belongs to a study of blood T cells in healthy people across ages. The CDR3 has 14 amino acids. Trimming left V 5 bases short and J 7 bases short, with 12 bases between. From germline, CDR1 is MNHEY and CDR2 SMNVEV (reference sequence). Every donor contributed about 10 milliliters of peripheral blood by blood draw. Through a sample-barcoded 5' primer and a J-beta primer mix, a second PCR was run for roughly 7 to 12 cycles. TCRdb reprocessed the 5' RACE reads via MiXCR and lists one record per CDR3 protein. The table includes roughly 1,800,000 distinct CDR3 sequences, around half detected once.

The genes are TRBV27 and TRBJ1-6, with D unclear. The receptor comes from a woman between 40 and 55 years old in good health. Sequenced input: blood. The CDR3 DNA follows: TGTGCCAGCAGTAAGCCACCGAACAATTCACCCCTCCACTTT. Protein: CASSKPPNNSPLHF.